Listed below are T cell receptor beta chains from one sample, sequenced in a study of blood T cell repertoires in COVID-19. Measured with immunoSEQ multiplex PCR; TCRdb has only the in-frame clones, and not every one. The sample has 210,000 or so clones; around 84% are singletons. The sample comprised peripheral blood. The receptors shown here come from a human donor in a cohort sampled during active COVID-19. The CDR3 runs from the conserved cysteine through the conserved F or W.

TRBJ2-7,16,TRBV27,CASSAGLRIRTYEQYF
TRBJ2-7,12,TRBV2,CASRGQNYEQYF
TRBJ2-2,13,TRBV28,CASSLGHTGELFF
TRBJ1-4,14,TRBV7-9,CASSFGGDNEKLFF
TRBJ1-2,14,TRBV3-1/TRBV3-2,CASSLLRDRKGYTF
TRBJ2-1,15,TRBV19,CASSIGGQGRNEQFF
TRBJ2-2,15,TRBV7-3,CASSPQLGPTGELFF
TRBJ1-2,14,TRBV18,CASSPRDRVIGYTF
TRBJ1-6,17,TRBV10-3,CAISGPIGGARDSPLHF
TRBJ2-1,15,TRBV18,CASSPRTSVVNEQFF
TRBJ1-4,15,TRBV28,CASGKGRATNEKLFF
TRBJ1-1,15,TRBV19,CASSKGRGLNTEAFF
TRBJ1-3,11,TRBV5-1,CASTAGGTIYF
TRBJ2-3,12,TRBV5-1,CASSLSTDTQYF
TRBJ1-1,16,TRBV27,CATLITGQPGHTEAFF
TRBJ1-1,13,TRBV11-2,CASSADSGTEAFF
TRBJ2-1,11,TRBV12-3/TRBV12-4,CASSWEGEQFF
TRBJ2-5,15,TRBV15,CATSRSGAGGETQYF
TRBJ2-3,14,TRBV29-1,CSANGLGGTDTQYF
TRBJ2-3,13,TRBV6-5,CATRGIAGDTQYF
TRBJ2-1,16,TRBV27,CASSFWGDRGYNEQFF
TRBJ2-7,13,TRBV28,CASSPRTGWEQYF
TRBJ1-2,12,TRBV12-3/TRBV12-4,CASSPRGYGYTF
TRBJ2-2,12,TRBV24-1,CATSLGRGELFF
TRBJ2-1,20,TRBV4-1,CASSHRLTKQGKWENDEQFF
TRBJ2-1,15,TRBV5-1,CASSLGPRDYNEQFF
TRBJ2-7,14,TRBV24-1,CATSDAGGPYEQYF
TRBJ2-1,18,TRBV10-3,CAISGTSGGFSSYNEQFF
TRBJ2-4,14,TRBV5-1,CATSVGGVGDIQYF
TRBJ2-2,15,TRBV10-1,CASSDGGANTGELFF
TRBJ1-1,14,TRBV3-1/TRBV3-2,CASSQADRNTEAFF
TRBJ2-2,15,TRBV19,CASSGSGSVPGELFF
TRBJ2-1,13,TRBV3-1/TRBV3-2,CASSQGASSEQFF
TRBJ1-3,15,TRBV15,CATSTAGTGGNTIYF
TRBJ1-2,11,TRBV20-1,CSAGQTYGYTF
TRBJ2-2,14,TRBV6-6,CASSRDRDTGELFF
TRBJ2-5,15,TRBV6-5,CASRAPGHVGGTQYF
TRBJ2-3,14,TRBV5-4,CASSLAGLADTQYF
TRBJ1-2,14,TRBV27,CASRSPGATGGYTF
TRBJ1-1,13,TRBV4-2,CASSPAIQTEAFF
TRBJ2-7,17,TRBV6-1,CASSEALRRGRIYEQYF
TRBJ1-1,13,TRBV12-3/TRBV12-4,CASSLKPRGLAFF
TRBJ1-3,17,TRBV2,CASSIMTGELTGNTIYF